This TCR beta chain was sequenced in a study of blood T cell repertoires in COVID-19. Study summary: Material from acute and convalescent COVID-19 was sourced from the United States, Italy and Spain. From T cells, B-cell-depleted T cells, or PBMCs came the material, which was cDNA or gDNA.

Under the authors' procedure: It was from reference gene primer amplification that nucleated cell counts were estimated. The method was immunoSEQ multiplex PCR; TCRdb's version includes in-frame clones alone and lacks a portion of them. V, J and clone size reflect that table, while D and trimming were determined from the DNA. Here the sample spans some 76,000 clones, about 82% being singletons. This CDR3 is built from 15 residues. J lost 3 bases, V lost 4 bases, and 8 bases had no gene match. Germline CDR1 reads LNHDA; CDR2 reads SQIVND (reference sequence). The V call is TRBV19, the J call TRBJ2-7; 8 bases line up with TRBD2. The receptor was derived from a woman between 55 and 75 years old with acute or convalescent COVID-19. Sequences were obtained from peripheral blood. In DNA, the CDR3 is TGTGCCAGTAGTACTCTGAGGGCGGGAGGCTACGAGCAGTACTTC. This gives the protein CASSTLRAGGYEQYF.